This T cell receptor (beta chain) was observed in a study of T-cell reconstitution after alpha-beta-depleted transplantation in children. This clonotype came up a few times. Its antigen is not identified. General study points: Newly produced T cells mostly accounted for T-cell counts and diversity one year post-transplant. Alpha-beta T cells present about two months after transplant were reported to originate from several hundred expanded graft clones.

The CDR3 consists of 13 residues. The germline V gene has CDR1 DFQATT and CDR2 SNEGSKA (reference sequence). With 5 bases removed from V and 3 bases from J, the gap between germline ends came to 10 bases. Researchers prepared the TCRbeta library using unique molecular identifiers, the study reports. TCRdb passed the PCR reads through MiXCR, listing each CDR3 protein once. The sample lists 250,000 or so distinct CDR3 sequences; 8.2% were seen once. This TCR was recovered from a male patient younger than 18 who had a stem cell transplant for acute lymphoblastic leukemia, so the T cells may come from the graft donor. This specimen consisted of PBMCs, mostly from graft donor cells, obtained 180 days after TCRalphabeta/CD19-depleted stem cell transplant. V is TRBV20-1 and J is TRBJ1-4, with D possibly matching TRBD1 (6 bases). CDR3 bases: TGCAGTGCTCAGACAGGCTCTAATGAAAAACTGTTTTTT. Its protein product is CSAQTGSNEKLFF.